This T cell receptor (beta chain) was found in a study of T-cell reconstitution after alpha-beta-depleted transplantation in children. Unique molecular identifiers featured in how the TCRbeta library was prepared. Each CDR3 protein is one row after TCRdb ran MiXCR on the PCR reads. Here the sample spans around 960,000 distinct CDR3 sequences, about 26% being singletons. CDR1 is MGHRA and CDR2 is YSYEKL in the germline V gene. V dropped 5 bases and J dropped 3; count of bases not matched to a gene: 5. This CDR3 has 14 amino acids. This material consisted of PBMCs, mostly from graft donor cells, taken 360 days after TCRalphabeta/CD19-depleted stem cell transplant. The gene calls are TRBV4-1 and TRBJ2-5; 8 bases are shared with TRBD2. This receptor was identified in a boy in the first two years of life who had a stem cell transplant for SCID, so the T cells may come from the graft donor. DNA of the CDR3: TGCGCCAGCAGCGACCACGGGGGGGAAGAGACCCAGTACTTC. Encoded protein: CASSDHGGEETQYF.